These 30 T cell receptor beta chains originate from one sample sequenced in a study of cytomegalovirus exposure and HLA in healthy donors. Sequenced by immunoSEQ multiplex PCR; TCRdb stores in-frame clones only, minus some. In the table there are 200,000 to 250,000 clones, approximately 87% of which are singletons. The sample comprised PBMCs. These receptors all stem from a man between 18 and 35 years old in good health and CMV-seronegative.

The rearrangement links TRBV27 to TRBJ2-7, with a possible D match to TRBD1 (6 bases). CDR3 length: 14 residues. Looked up from germline, CDR1 is MNHEY and CDR2 is SMNVEV (reference sequence). The ends were cut back, 6 bases at V and 7 bases at J, with 19 bases in the middle. CDR3 sequence: CASSPEGRGGEQYF. The DNA of the CDR3 is TGTGCCAGCAGCCCCGAAGGCAGGGGCGGGGAGCAGTACTTC.

This chain uses TRBV7-6 with TRBJ2-1, with 7 bases identical to TRBD2. J gave up 4 bases and V 4 bases, and 16 bases lay outside the gene matches. CDR1 SGHVS and CDR2 FNYEAQ come from the germline V gene. This CDR3 spans 18 amino acids. The CDR3 DNA sequence: TGTGCCAGCAGCTCCCCCTATATCGGGGAGGGCCTTTACAATGAGCAGTTCTTC. It translates to CASSSPYIGEGLYNEQFF.

The CDR3 DNA sequence: TGTGCCAGCTCTCCCGGACAGGGGAGAGGAAACACCATATATTTT. Translated, it gives CASSPGQGRGNTIYF. The chain has TRBV18 and TRBJ1-3; 9 bases line up with TRBD1. In germline, CDR1 is KGHSH, CDR2 LQKENI. V dropped 6 bases and J dropped 4; count of bases not matched to a gene: 7. This CDR3 has 15 amino acids.

The V gene is TRBV18, the J gene TRBJ2-2; D is perhaps TRBD2 (5 bases). V lost 2 bases and J 4 bases, leaving 11 bases between the germline ends. Germline CDR1 and CDR2: KGHSH and LQKENI. This CDR3 comprises 15 residues. As DNA, the CDR3 is TGTGCCAGCTCACCAGGGAGTCAGGCCACCGGGGAGCTGTTTTTT. It translates to CASSPGSQATGELFF.

Only one count was recorded for this clone. This rearrangement joins TRBV19 to TRBJ2-5, with D uncertain. Trimming took 0 bases from V and 3 from J, leaving 11 bases between them. The CDR3 contains 15 residues. From germline, CDR1 is LNHDA and CDR2 SQIVND (reference sequence). CDR3 amino acids: CASSIDLHSKETQYF. CDR3 DNA sequence: TGTGCCAGTAGTATAGATCTTCACAGTAAAGAGACCCAGTACTTC.

The chain couples TRBV11-2 to TRBJ2-1; D might be TRBD2 (6 bases). V lost 5 bases and J lost 8, with 16 bases in between. The CDR3 is 14 amino acids. From germline, CDR1 is SGHAT and CDR2 FQNNGV. The CDR3 loop reads CASSISLASDEQFF. The CDR3 DNA sequence: TGTGCCAGCAGCATTTCCCTAGCTAGCGATGAGCAGTTCTTC.

The chain is built from TRBV6-1 and TRBJ2-3, with D maybe TRBD2 (6 bases). CDR1 is MNHNS and CDR2 is SASEGT in the germline V gene. The V end was cut by 6 bases, the J end by 6 bases, with 13 bases between. The CDR3 is made up of 13 amino acids. CDR3 DNA: TGTGCCAGCAGAGCGACTAGAACGGATACGCAGTATTTT. As protein: CASRATRTDTQYF.

CDR3 protein: CAWRETGDYEQYF. Here the CDR3 DNA reads TGTGCCTGGAGGGAGACGGGTGACTACGAGCAGTACTTC. V and J are TRBV30 and TRBJ2-7; unclear D gene. Germline-derived CDR1 and CDR2 are GTSNPN and SVGIG (reference sequence). V was cut by 3 bases and J by 3 bases, with 12 bases left in between. This CDR3 has 13 amino acids. The full variable domain, with the rest looked up from reference TRBV30 and TRBJ2-7, is SQTIHQWPATLVQPVGSPLSLECTVEGTSNPNLYWYRQAAGRGLQLLFYSVGIGQISSEVPQNLSASRPQDRQFILSSKKLLLSDSGFYLCAWRETGDYEQYFGPGTRLTVT.

V gene TRBV2 combines with J gene TRBJ1-2, with D perhaps TRBD1 (5 bases). This CDR3 is 12 amino acids long. Trimming took off 6 bases at V and 7 bases at J, with 12 bases between the two ends. The germline V gene encodes CDR1 SNHLY and CDR2 FYNNEI. This CDR3 is CASRRTGGGYTF. CDR3 DNA: TGTGCCAGCAGACGGACGGGGGGTGGCTACACCTTC.

This rearrangement joins TRBV4-1 to TRBJ1-5; D remains unclear. Germline V gives CDR1 MGHRA, CDR2 YSYEKL. This CDR3 has 15 residues. Between the trimmed V and J ends, which lost 1 base and 1 base, there was a span of 8 bases. The DNA for the CDR3 is TGCGCCAGCAGCCAAGGGACGGGAAGCAATCAGCCCCAGCATTTT. It translates to CASSQGTGSNQPQHF.

The count of this clone is one. The gene calls are TRBV7-2 and TRBJ1-2; the match to TRBD1 covers 7 bases. V lost 4 bases, J lost 8 bases, and 7 bases stayed unmatched. The CDR3 length is 13 residues. The germline V gene encodes CDR1 SGHTA and CDR2 FQGNSA. Here the CDR3 reads CASSSNRGGGYTF. The CDR3 bases are TGTGCCAGCAGCTCCAACAGGGGTGGAGGCTACACCTTC.

The V call is TRBV6-1, the J call TRBJ1-2; 9 bases line up with TRBD1. The junction had 12 bases not matched to a gene; V was cut back by 6 bases and J by 10 bases. CDR1 MNHNS and CDR2 SASEGT come from the germline V gene. The CDR3 spans 14 residues. CDR3 sequence (DNA): TGTGCCAGCAGGATTGACAGGGGGGCCGTGGACTACACCTTC. Amino acids: CASRIDRGAVDYTF.

V usage is TRBV5-4 and J usage is TRBJ1-2; possibly TRBD1 for D (5 bases). The V gene lost 4 bases and the J gene lost 0 bases, with 13 bases spanning the gap. Germline V gives CDR1 SGHNT, CDR2 YYREEE (reference sequence). CDR3 length equals 15 residues. The CDR3 spells CASSLQDLPNYGYTF. CDR3 coding DNA: TGTGCCAGCAGCCTACAGGATTTACCTAACTATGGCTACACCTTC.

This chain uses TRBV27 with TRBJ2-5; 9 bases are a match to TRBD2. Germline lookup yields CDR1 MNHEY and CDR2 SMNVEV (reference sequence). The CDR3 sequence is 15 residues long. V shed 4 bases, J shed 1 base, and the junction held 4 bases outside the gene matches. In nucleotides, the CDR3 is TGTGCCAGCAGTTCTTTAGCGGGAGCCCAAGAGACCCAGTACTTC. Translating gives CASSSLAGAQETQYF.

The chain has TRBV7-6 and TRBJ2-1, with 8 bases identical to TRBD2. The CDR3 is made up of 17 amino acids. The trim removed 4 bases at V and 0 bases at J, leaving 8 bases unmatched. Germline values: CDR1 SGHVS, CDR2 FNYEAQ. The CDR3 nucleotides are TGTGCCAGCAGCTCTCACCAAGCGGGAGCCTCCTACAATGAGCAGTTCTTC. Protein: CASSSHQAGASYNEQFF.

This chain uses TRBV27 with TRBJ1-2, with a tentative D call TRBD1 (6 bases). V was pared by 7 bases and J by 3 bases, with 15 bases between. Germline V gene data show CDR1 as MNHEY and CDR2 as SMNVEV (reference sequence). CDR3 length equals 14 residues. CDR3: CASKLGADYYGYTF. As DNA, the CDR3 is TGTGCCAGCAAACTGGGGGCGGATTACTATGGCTACACCTTC.

V is TRBV6-5 and J is TRBJ1-4; unclear D gene. The CDR3 totals 12 residues. Germline CDR1 reads MNHEY; CDR2 reads SVGAGI. Trimming left V 6 bases short and J 3 bases short, with 5 bases between. CDR3 region: CASRQPNEKLFF. The CDR3 DNA is TGTGCCAGCAGACAGCCTAATGAAAAACTGTTTTTT.

The rearrangement links TRBV29-1 to TRBJ1-1; D not certain. Trimming removed 1 base at V and 10 bases at J, with 25 bases between. Germline CDR1 reads SQVTM; CDR2 reads ANQGSEA. The CDR3 spans 16 residues. DNA for the CDR3: TGCAGCGTTGAAGTGAGTCTGGAGATGATGGTCGGTGGAGCTTTCTTT. It specifies CSVEVSLEMMVGGAFF.

CDR3 nucleotides: TGTGCCAGCAGTTTAATGATGGCAGGGCAAGAGACCCAGTACTTC. It yields the protein CASSLMMAGQETQYF. The rearrangement joins TRBV27 to TRBJ2-5; possibly TRBD1 for D (5 bases). This CDR3 spans 15 amino acids. Trimming left V 2 bases short and J 2 bases short, with 12 bases between. The V gene's germline CDR1 is MNHEY and CDR2 SMNVEV (reference sequence).

This clone has a handful of counts. The J gene is TRBJ2-5, the V gene TRBV27; tentatively, D is TRBD1 (6 bases). This CDR3 has 13 residues. Trimming pared 7 bases from V and 4 bases from J, leaving 13 bases between. Germline loops: CDR1 MNHEY, CDR2 SMNVEV (reference sequence). CDR3 amino acids: CASKLQGGETQYF. The DNA of the CDR3 is TGTGCCAGCAAATTACAGGGTGGAGAGACCCAGTACTTC.

This chain connects TRBV6-5 to TRBJ1-1, with TRBD1 identical over 7 bases. This CDR3 has 13 amino acids. Germline V gene data show CDR1 as MNHEY and CDR2 as SVGAGI. J was trimmed by 2 bases and V by 8 bases; bases with no gene match: 5. CDR3 sequence reads: CASQQGRNTEAFF. The CDR3 DNA is TGTGCCAGCCAACAGGGGAGAAACACTGAAGCTTTCTTT.

The rearrangement uses TRBV7-2 and TRBJ1-1; possibly TRBD1 for D (5 bases). V was pared by 1 base and J by 5 bases, with 14 bases between. Germline-derived CDR1 and CDR2 are SGHTA and FQGNSA. The CDR3 runs 15 residues. This CDR3 reads CASSLVPGGLTEAFF. CDR3 DNA: TGTGCCAGCAGCTTAGTTCCGGGGGGATTGACTGAAGCTTTCTTT. Drawing the rest from reference TRBV7-2 and TRBJ1-1, the complete variable domain is GAGVSQSPSNKVTEKGKDVELRCDPISGHTALYWYRQSLGQGLEFLIYFQGNSAPDKSGLPSDRFSAERTGGSVSTLTIQRTQQEDSAVYLCASSLVPGGLTEAFFGQGTRLTVV.

V usage is TRBV5-4 and J usage is TRBJ2-3; TRBD2 matches at 12 bases. The CDR3 spans 18 residues. Trimming cost V 3 bases and J 0 bases; bases outside gene matches: 8. Germline V gives CDR1 SGHNT, CDR2 YYREEE (reference sequence). As DNA, the CDR3 is TGTGCCAGCAGCTCGGGGGCAACTAGCGGGGGGAGCACAGATACGCAGTATTTT. It yields the protein CASSSGATSGGSTDTQYF.

The chain couples TRBV9 to TRBJ2-2; 7 bases map to TRBD1. V shed 3 bases and J 4 bases; nucleotides not matched to a gene: 12. In germline, CDR1 is SGDLS, CDR2 YYNGEE. This CDR3 spans 17 amino acids. This CDR3 is CASSALPLDRRTGELFF. CDR3 in DNA: TGTGCCAGCAGCGCGCTACCGTTGGACAGGCGCACCGGGGAGCTGTTTTTT.

This chain connects TRBV6-5 to TRBJ2-5; 8 nucleotides match TRBD1. J gave up 7 bases and V 5 bases, and 6 bases lay outside the gene matches. The germline V gene has CDR1 MNHEY and CDR2 SVGAGI. The CDR3 contains 13 residues. The chain's CDR3 is CASSGQGRVTQYF. In nucleotides, the CDR3 is TGTGCCAGCAGTGGACAGGGACGGGTGACCCAGTACTTC.

The V and J genes are TRBV7-9 and TRBJ1-3; no clear D. Germline CDR1 is SEHNR and CDR2 is FQNEAQ (reference sequence). The length of the CDR3 is 11 residues. Trimming pared 2 bases from V and 11 bases from J, leaving 7 bases between. CDR3 coding DNA: TGTGCCAGCAGCTTATCTAACCCCATATATTTT. It codes for CASSLSNPIYF.

The rearrangement links TRBV4-3 to TRBJ2-5; possibly TRBD2 for D (6 bases). Germline CDR1 and CDR2: LGHNA and YSLEER. Deletions cut 4 bases from V and 4 bases from J, with 16 bases between. This CDR3 is 15 amino acids long. The CDR3 region has the DNA TGCGCCAGCAGCCCCGGGACTGGACGCGCAGAGACCCAGTACTTC. Residues: CASSPGTGRAETQYF.

The chain combines TRBV28 with TRBJ1-5, with 7 bases identical to TRBD1. Germline CDR1 is MDHEN and CDR2 is SYDVKM. The CDR3 covers 14 residues. J lost 7 bases, V lost 10 bases, and 13 bases had no gene match. The CDR3 DNA sequence: TGTGCCACCTCAGACAGGGAAGTTTACCAGCCCCAGCATTTT. This sequence encodes CATSDREVYQPQHF.

About this clone itself: In the same sample, other DNA sequences code for this CDR3. This rearrangement joins TRBV7-3 to TRBJ1-1; D remains unclear. The ends were cut back, 2 bases at V and 1 base at J, with 5 bases in the middle. The germline CDR1 and CDR2 sequences are SGHTA and FQGTGA. The CDR3 length is 13 residues. As DNA, the CDR3 is TGTGCCAGCAGCTTAGCGGGGAACACTGAAGCTTTCTTT. This translates into CASSLAGNTEAFF.

This sequence joins TRBV28 and TRBJ1-2; D uncertain. The CDR3 runs 14 residues. Deletions cut 2 bases from V and 4 bases from J, with 11 bases between. The germline gives CDR1 MDHEN, CDR2 SYDVKM. The CDR3 reads CASSLAGAGYGYTF. CDR3 in DNA: TGTGCCAGCAGTTTAGCGGGAGCTGGCTATGGCTACACCTTC.